Here is one T cell receptor beta chain with its context. The data originate from a study of T cell responses to AZD1222 COVID-19 vaccine. The germline gives CDR1 MNHNY, CDR2 SVGAGI (reference sequence). The trim removed 8 bases at V and 4 bases at J, leaving 7 bases unmatched. CDR3 length: 13 amino acids. The repertoire was sequenced with immunoSEQ multiplex PCR; TCRdb's copy has only in-frame clones and lacks some. The sample records under 150,000 clones, 88% being singletons. V is TRBV6-6 and J is TRBJ1-2, with TRBD1 identical over 7 bases. Sequences were derived from peripheral blood, sampled on day 0 of MenACWY control vaccination. The TCR originated in an adult in good health. The chain's CDR3 is CASHPGGGYGYTF. CDR3 DNA sequence: TGTGCCAGCCACCCAGGGGGTGGCTATGGCTACACCTTC.